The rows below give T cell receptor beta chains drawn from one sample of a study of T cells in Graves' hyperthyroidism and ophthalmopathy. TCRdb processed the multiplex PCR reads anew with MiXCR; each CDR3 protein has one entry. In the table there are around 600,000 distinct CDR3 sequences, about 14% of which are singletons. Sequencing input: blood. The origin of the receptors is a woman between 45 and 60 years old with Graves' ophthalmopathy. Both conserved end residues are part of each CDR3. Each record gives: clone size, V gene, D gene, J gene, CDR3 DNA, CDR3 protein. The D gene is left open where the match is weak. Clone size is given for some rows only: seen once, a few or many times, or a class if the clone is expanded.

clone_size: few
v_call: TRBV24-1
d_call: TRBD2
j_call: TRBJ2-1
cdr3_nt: TGTGCCACCCGGGGACTAGCCCCCTACAATGAGCAGTTCTTC
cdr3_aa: CATRGLAPYNEQFF

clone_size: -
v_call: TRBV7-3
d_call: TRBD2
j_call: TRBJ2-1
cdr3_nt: TGTGCCAGCAGCGCCGACCCACTAGCGGGAACCTACAATGAGCAGTTCTTC
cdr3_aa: CASSADPLAGTYNEQFF

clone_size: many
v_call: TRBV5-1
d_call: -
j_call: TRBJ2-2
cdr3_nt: TGCGCCAGCAGCTTGGTAACAGGGTTGGACACCGGGGAGCTGTTTTTT
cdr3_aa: CASSLVTGLDTGELFF

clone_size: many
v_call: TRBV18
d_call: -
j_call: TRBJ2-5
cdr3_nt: TGTGCCAGCTCACCAGTAGGAGGGAGAGAGACCCAGTACTTC
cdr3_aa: CASSPVGGRETQYF

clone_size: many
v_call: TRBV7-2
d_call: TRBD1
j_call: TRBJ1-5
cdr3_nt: TGTGCCAGCAGCAACCGACAGGGTTCGCATCAGCCCCAGCATTTT
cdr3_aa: CASSNRQGSHQPQHF

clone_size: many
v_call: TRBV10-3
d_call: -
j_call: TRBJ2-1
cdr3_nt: TGTGCCATCAGTGGGCGGCTAGACAATGAGCAGTTCTTC
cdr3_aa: CAISGRLDNEQFF

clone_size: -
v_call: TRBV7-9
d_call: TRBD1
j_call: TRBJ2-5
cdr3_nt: TGTGCCAGCAGCTTAGCTTGGGACAGCTCACACTTC
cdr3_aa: CASSLAWDSSHF

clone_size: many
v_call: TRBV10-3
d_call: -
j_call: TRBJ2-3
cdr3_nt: TGTGCCATCAGTGAGCTGGAAGATACGCAGTATTTT
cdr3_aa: CAISELEDTQYF

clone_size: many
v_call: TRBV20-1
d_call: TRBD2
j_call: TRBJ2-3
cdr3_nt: TGCAGTGCTTCGGGACTAGCGGGAGGGTTTGGAGATACGCAGTATTTT
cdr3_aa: CSASGLAGGFGDTQYF

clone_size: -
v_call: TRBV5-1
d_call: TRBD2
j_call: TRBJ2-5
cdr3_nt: TGCGCCAGCAGTTCGGGACTAGCGGGAAAAGAGACCCAGTACTTC
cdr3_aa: CASSSGLAGKETQYF

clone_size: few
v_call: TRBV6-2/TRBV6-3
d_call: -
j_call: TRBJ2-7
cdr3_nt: TGTGCCAGCAAACGAGGCCTCGAGTACGAGCAGTACTTC
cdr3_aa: CASKRGLEYEQYF

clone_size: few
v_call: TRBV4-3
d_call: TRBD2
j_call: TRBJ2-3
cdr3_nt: TGCGCCAGCAGCCAAGATGGGCTAGCGGGAGGTGGAGATACGCAGTATTTT
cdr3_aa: CASSQDGLAGGGDTQYF

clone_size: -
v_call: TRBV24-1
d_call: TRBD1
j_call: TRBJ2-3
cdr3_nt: TGTGCCACCGGGGGACAGGGGGACACAGATACGCAGTATTTT
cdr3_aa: CATGGQGDTDTQYF

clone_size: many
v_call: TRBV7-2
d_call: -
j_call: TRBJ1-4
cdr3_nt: TGTGCCAGCAGCTCCAGAAGGGGGGCAACGGAAAAACTGTTTTTT
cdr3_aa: CASSSRRGATEKLFF

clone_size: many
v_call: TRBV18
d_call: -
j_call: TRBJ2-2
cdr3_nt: TGTGCCAGCTCACCACCGAAAGACACCGGGGAGCTGTTTTTT
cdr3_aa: CASSPPKDTGELFF

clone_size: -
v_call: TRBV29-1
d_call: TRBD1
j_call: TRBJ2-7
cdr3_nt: TGCAGCGTCGGACAGGGGGGCACCCACGAGCAGTACTTC
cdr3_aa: CSVGQGGTHEQYF

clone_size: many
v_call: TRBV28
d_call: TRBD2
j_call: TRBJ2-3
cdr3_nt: TGTGCCAGCAGCTTCACCCGACTAGCGCTGAGCACAGATACGCAGTATTTT
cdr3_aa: CASSFTRLALSTDTQYF

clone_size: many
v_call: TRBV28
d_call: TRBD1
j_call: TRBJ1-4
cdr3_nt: TGTGCCAGCAGTTTTTGGACAGGGAGAGAAAAACTGTTTTTT
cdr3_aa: CASSFWTGREKLFF

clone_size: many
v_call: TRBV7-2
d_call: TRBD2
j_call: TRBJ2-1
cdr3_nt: TGTGCCAGCAGCTTAGAACTAGCGATCTACAATGAGCAGTTCTTC
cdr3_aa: CASSLELAIYNEQFF

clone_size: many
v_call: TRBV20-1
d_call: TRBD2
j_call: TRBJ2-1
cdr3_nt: TGCAGTGCTAGGGGACTAAACTACAATGAGCAGTTCTTC
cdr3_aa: CSARGLNYNEQFF

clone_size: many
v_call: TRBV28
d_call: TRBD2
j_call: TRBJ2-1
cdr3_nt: TGTGCCAGCAGTCCCGGGACTAGCGGGCTTTACAATGAGCAGTTCTTC
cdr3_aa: CASSPGTSGLYNEQFF

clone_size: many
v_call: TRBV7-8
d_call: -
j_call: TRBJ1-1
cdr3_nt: TGTGCCAGCAGCACCCGACAGTTGAACACTGAAGCTTTCTTT
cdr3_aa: CASSTRQLNTEAFF

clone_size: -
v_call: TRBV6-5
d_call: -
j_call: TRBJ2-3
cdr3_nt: TGTGCCAGCAGTTACAGGGGATTGTCGGCAGATACGCAGTATTTT
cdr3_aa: CASSYRGLSADTQYF

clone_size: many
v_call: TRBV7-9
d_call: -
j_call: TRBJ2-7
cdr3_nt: TGTGCCTCACTCCCCCCAAATGAGTACTACGAGCAGTACTTC
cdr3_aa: CASLPPNEYYEQYF

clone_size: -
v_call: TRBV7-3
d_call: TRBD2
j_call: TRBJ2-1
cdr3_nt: TGTGCCAGCAGCGCAGGGACTAGCGGGAGCATTGAGCAGTTCTTC
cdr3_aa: CASSAGTSGSIEQFF

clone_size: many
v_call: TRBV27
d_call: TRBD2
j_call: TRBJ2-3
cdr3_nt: TGTGCCAGCAGTCGATACGCTGGGACTAGCGGGGTCACAGATACGCAGTATTTT
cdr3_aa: CASSRYAGTSGVTDTQYF

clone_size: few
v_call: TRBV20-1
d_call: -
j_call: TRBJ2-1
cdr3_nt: TGCAGTGCAACCACGATTGGGGGTTTTGAGCAGTTCTTC
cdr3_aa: CSATTIGGFEQFF

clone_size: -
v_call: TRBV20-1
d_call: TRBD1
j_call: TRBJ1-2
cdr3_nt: TGCAGTGCTAGAGATGACAGGGGGGTTATTGGCTACACCTTC
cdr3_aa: CSARDDRGVIGYTF

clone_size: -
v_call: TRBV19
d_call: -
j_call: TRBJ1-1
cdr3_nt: TGTGCCAGTAGTATCTCTCAGATGAACACTGAAGCTTTCTTT
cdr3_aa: CASSISQMNTEAFF

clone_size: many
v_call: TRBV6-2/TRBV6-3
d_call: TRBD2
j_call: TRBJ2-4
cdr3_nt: TGTGCCAGCAGCAGACTAGCGGGAGTGGGATACATTCAGTACTTC
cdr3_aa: CASSRLAGVGYIQYF

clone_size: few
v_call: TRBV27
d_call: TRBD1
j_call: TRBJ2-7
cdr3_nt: TGTGCCAGCATCGGACAGGCCAGCTACGAGCAGTGCTTC
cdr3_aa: CASIGQASYEQCF

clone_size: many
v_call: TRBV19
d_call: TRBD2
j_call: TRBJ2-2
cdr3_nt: TGTGCCAGCGGGCTAGCGGGAGACACCGGGGAGCTGTTTTTT
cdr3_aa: CASGLAGDTGELFF

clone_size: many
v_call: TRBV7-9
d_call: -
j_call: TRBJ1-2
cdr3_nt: TGTGCCAGCAGCTCCGACATTACGTATGGCTACACCTTC
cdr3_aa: CASSSDITYGYTF

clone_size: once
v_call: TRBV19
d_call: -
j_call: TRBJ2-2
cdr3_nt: TGTGCCAGTAGTATTACCCGGGATAGAAGCGGGGAGCTGTTTTTT
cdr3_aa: CASSITRDRSGELFF

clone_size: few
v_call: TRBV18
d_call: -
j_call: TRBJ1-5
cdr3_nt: TGTGCCAGCTCACCAGGAGGACAAGTCGAAAATCAGCCCCAGCATTTT
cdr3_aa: CASSPGGQVENQPQHF

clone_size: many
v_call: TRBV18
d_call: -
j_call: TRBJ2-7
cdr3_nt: TGTGCCAGCTCACCACCCAGGGGAACCTACGAGCAGTACTTC
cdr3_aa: CASSPPRGTYEQYF

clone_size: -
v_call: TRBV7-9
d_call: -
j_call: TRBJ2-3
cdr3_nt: TGTGCCAGCAGCACCGACAGCCCTTTTGTCACAGATACGCAGTATTTT
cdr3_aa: CASSTDSPFVTDTQYF

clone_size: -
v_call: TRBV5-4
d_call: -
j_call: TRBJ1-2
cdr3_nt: TGTGCCAGCAGCTTGGAAGGTGACTATGGCTACACCTTC
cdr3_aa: CASSLEGDYGYTF

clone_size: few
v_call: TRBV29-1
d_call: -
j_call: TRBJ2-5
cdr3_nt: TGCAGCGTTGTGGCCGGGCTTGAGACCCAGTACTTC
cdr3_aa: CSVVAGLETQYF

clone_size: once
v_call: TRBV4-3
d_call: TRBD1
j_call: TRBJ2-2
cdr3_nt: TGCGCCAGCAGCCAAGCCGGGACAGATAGAACCGGGGAGCTGTTTTTT
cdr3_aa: CASSQAGTDRTGELFF

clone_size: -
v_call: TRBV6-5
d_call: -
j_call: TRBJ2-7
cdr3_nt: TGTGCCAGCAGTTACTCGTCGTTCTACGAGCAGTACTTC
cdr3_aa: CASSYSSFYEQYF

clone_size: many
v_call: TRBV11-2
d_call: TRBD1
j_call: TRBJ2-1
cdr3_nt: TGTGCCAGCAGCTACGGACAGGGGTTCAATGAGCAGTTCTTC
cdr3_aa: CASSYGQGFNEQFF

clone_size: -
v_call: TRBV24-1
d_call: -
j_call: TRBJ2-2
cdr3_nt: TGTGCCACCGCAGGGTTTACCGGGGAGCTGTTTTTT
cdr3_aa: CATAGFTGELFF